The 29 T cell receptor beta chains in this list originate from one sample, sequenced in a study of cytomegalovirus exposure and HLA in healthy donors. The PCR was carried out with 60 Vbeta primers and 13 Jbeta primers. Produced via immunoSEQ multiplex PCR; TCRdb's table is partial and in-frame only. Of roughly 130,000 clones in the sample, about 80% were seen once. Sequences were obtained from PBMCs. Receptors originate from a man in his forties in good health and CMV-seronegative.

The chain couples TRBV28 to TRBJ1-4; 9 bases line up with TRBD1. This CDR3 has 14 residues. V trimming: 9 bases; J trimming: 10 bases; junction bases outside the gene matches: 12. Germline CDR1 and CDR2: MDHEN and SYDVKM. This CDR3 is CASRTGGVLGKLFF. DNA for the CDR3: TGTGCCAGTCGAACAGGGGGCGTGTTAGGAAAACTGTTTTTT.

The chain couples TRBV2 to TRBJ1-2, with a possible D match to TRBD1 (6 bases). The CDR3 is made up of 17 amino acids. Germline V CDR1 and CDR2: SNHLY, FYNNEI. V gave up 10 bases and J gave up 5 bases, with 29 bases separating them. In nucleotides, the CDR3 is TGTGCCATGCGGGGACGGGAGGGGGGCGCTCCCCTATATGGCTACACCTTC. Residues: CAMRGREGGAPLYGYTF.

The chain links TRBV2 to TRBJ2-5; 9 nucleotides line up with TRBD1. The CDR3 length is 15 residues. J gave up 5 bases and V 5 bases, and 9 bases lay outside the gene matches. CDR1 SNHLY and CDR2 FYNNEI come from the germline V gene. This CDR3 is CASSPRTGARETQYF. In DNA form, the CDR3 reads TGTGCCAGCAGTCCCAGGACAGGGGCACGGGAGACCCAGTACTTC.

J is TRBJ2-5 and V is TRBV30, with 8 positions matching TRBD2. V lost 3 bases, J lost 5 bases, and 5 bases stayed unmatched. This CDR3 comprises 13 residues. The germline V gene encodes CDR1 GTSNPN and CDR2 SVGIG (reference sequence). CDR3 sequence (DNA): TGTGCCTGGAGCGGGGGGGGGAAGGAGACCCAGTACTTC. Amino acids: CAWSGGGKETQYF. The entire variable domain, with the rest obtained from reference TRBV30 and TRBJ2-5, is as follows: SQTIHQWPATLVQPVGSPLSLECTVEGTSNPNLYWYRQAAGRGLQLLFYSVGIGQISSEVPQNLSASRPQDRQFILSSKKLLLSDSGFYLCAWSGGGKETQYFGPGTRLLVL.

The CDR3 protein is CATQSGSTNEKLFF. CDR3 in DNA: TGTGCCACCCAGTCGGGTTCAACTAATGAAAAACTGTTTTTT. The chain has TRBV2 and TRBJ1-4; no reliable D call. The CDR3 covers 14 residues. Germline lookup yields CDR1 SNHLY and CDR2 FYNNEI. V shed 10 bases and J shed 0 bases, with 12 bases lying between them.

The chain recombines TRBV6-5 with TRBJ2-7; TRBD2 aligns across 10 bases. Germline V gene data show CDR1 as MNHEY and CDR2 as SVGAGI. Trimming at V came to 5 bases and at J to 4 bases, leaving 8 bases not matched to a gene. The CDR3 consists of 15 residues. For the CDR3, the DNA is TGTGCCAGCAGTGCCGGACTAGCGGAGACATACGAGCAGTACTTC. This sequence encodes CASSAGLAETYEQYF.

V gene TRBV28 combines with J gene TRBJ2-7; unclear D gene. CDR1 and CDR2 (germline): MDHEN, SYDVKM. This CDR3 has 11 residues. V was clipped by 5 bases and J by 2 bases, with 4 bases between them. This chain's CDR3 is CASSQTYEQYF. The CDR3 nucleotides read TGTGCCAGCAGTCAAACCTACGAGCAGTACTTC.

The chain combines TRBV27 with TRBJ2-5; D is possibly TRBD2 (6 bases). The CDR3 covers 13 residues. CDR1 is MNHEY and CDR2 is SMNVEV in the germline V gene (reference sequence). V gave up 6 bases and J gave up 4 bases, with 12 bases separating them. The CDR3 sequence is CASSTDYPETQYF. The CDR3 DNA is TGTGCCAGCAGCACGGACTACCCAGAGACCCAGTACTTC.

The gene calls are TRBV2 and TRBJ2-2; D ambiguous. CDR3 length: 11 amino acids. CDR1 is SNHLY and CDR2 is FYNNEI in the germline V gene. With 4 bases removed from V and 6 bases from J, the gap between germline ends came to 3 bases. The CDR3 region has the DNA TGTGCCAGCAGTGTCTCCGGGGAGCTGTTTTTT. Its translation is CASSVSGELFF.

The CDR3 DNA sequence: TGTGCCACCCCTCCGGTAGGAGACTCTGGAAACACCATATATTTT. As protein: CATPPVGDSGNTIYF. The chain links TRBV7-9 to TRBJ1-3; D gene ambiguous. The CDR3 spans 15 residues. V was clipped by 10 bases and J by 0 bases, with 16 bases between them. Germline CDR1 and CDR2: SEHNR and FQNEAQ (reference sequence).

The rearrangement uses TRBV30 and TRBJ2-7, with 7 nucleotides matching TRBD2. V was pared by 2 bases and J by 12 bases, with 10 bases of the junction left unmatched. From germline, CDR1 is GTSNPN and CDR2 SVGIG (reference sequence). CDR3 size: 12 residues. In DNA form, the CDR3 reads TGTGCCTGGAGTCCGAGCGGGGACCGCTCGTACTTC. It specifies CAWSPSGDRSYF. The full variable domain, with the rest looked up from reference TRBV30 and TRBJ2-7, is SQTIHQWPATLVQPVGSPLSLECTVEGTSNPNLYWYRQAAGRGLQLLFYSVGIGQISSEVPQNLSASRPQDRQFILSSKKLLLSDSGFYLCAWSPSGDRSYFGPGTRLTVT.

This clone was seen more than once but under ten times. The rearrangement joins TRBV29-1 to TRBJ2-7, with 7 bases fitting TRBD1. Germline V gene sequence: CDR1 SQVTM, CDR2 ANQGSEA. The CDR3 runs to 14 residues. The ends lost 5 bases at V and 4 bases at J; junction bases unmatched: 11. CDR3 protein: CSVLTPGQRYEQYF. The CDR3 DNA reads as TGCAGCGTTCTCACGCCGGGACAGCGGTACGAGCAGTACTTC.

The V call is TRBV2, the J call TRBJ2-7, with 8 bases that match TRBD1. CDR1 and CDR2 (germline): SNHLY, FYNNEI. With 5 bases clipped from V and 1 base from J, the junction kept 4 bases outside the gene matches. This CDR3 has 14 residues. The CDR3 protein is CASSRTGPSYEQYF. CDR3 nucleotides: TGTGCCAGCAGTAGGACAGGGCCTTCCTACGAGCAGTACTTC.

The genes are TRBV6-6 and TRBJ1-5; D ambiguous. The CDR3 runs to 14 residues. V was shortened by 6 bases and J by 5 bases, with 14 bases between the two germline ends. Germline CDR1 reads MNHNY; CDR2 reads SVGAGI (reference sequence). CDR3 residues: CASRLDGGYQPQHF. The CDR3 DNA follows: TGTGCCAGCAGATTGGACGGAGGCTATCAGCCCCAGCATTTT.

CDR3 coding DNA: TGTGCCAGCAGCTCCAGCTGGGGACTCGGGACTGAAGCTTTCTTT. Encoded protein: CASSSSWGLGTEAFF. The chain uses TRBV7-2 and TRBJ1-1, with D possibly being TRBD1 (5 bases). The germline V gene has CDR1 SGHTA and CDR2 FQGNSA. V lost 4 bases and J 5 bases, leaving 17 bases between the germline ends. CDR3 length equals 15 residues.

V gene TRBV6-1 combines with J gene TRBJ1-2; D is possibly TRBD1 (5 bases). V was cut by 0 bases and J by 4 bases, with 15 bases left in between. CDR1 is MNHNS and CDR2 is SASEGT in the germline V gene. The CDR3 is made up of 16 amino acids. The CDR3, as DNA: TGTGCCAGCAGTGAAGCGATGGGCAGGGCGGCCTATGGCTACACCTTC. It specifies CASSEAMGRAAYGYTF.

The rearrangement links TRBV5-1 to TRBJ2-2; D possibly corresponds to TRBD2 (6 bases). Per the germline V gene, CDR1 is SGHRS and CDR2 is YFSETQ. V lost 4 bases, J lost 6 bases, and 10 bases lay in between. This CDR3 has 13 amino acids. The DNA of the CDR3 is TGCGCCAGCAGCCTCTGGGAGGCCGGGGAGCTGTTTTTT. As protein: CASSLWEAGELFF. Full variable domain (remainder filled in from reference TRBV5-1 and TRBJ2-2): KAGVTQTPRYLIKTRGQQVTLSCSPISGHRSVSWYQQTPGQGLQFLFEYFSETQRNKGNFPGRFSGRQFSNSRSEMNVSTLELGDSALYLCASSLWEAGELFFGEGSRLTVL.

The gene calls are TRBV6-1 and TRBJ2-7; 8 bases align to TRBD2. Germline-derived CDR1 and CDR2 are MNHNS and SASEGT. J gave up 2 bases and V 2 bases, and 5 bases lay outside the gene matches. This CDR3 has 15 amino acids. The DNA of the CDR3 is TGTGCCAGCAGTGAACGAGGCGGGAGGCCCTACGAGCAGTACTTC. Translation gives CASSERGGRPYEQYF.

The chain carries TRBV6-1 and TRBJ2-2; 8 bases align to TRBD1. The V gene end was trimmed by 8 bases and the J gene end by 4 bases; junction bases not matched to a gene: 6. CDR3 length: 14 amino acids. Germline V gene lookup returns CDR1 MNHNS and CDR2 SASEGT. The DNA for the CDR3 is TGTGCCAGCCGACTAACAGGGGGCACCGGGGAGCTGTTTTTT. This sequence encodes CASRLTGGTGELFF.

V usage is TRBV7-9 and J usage is TRBJ2-6; TRBD2 is a possible D gene (5 bases). Germline V lookup: CDR1 SEHNR, CDR2 FQNEAQ (reference sequence). The CDR3 consists of 18 residues. V was trimmed by 5 bases and J by 1 base, leaving 18 bases between them. CDR3: CASSIGWRVNSGANVLTF. The CDR3 nucleotides read TGTGCCAGCAGCATCGGGTGGCGGGTTAATTCTGGGGCCAACGTCCTGACTTTC.

V is TRBV5-1 and J is TRBJ2-1; 8 nucleotides line up with TRBD2. CDR3 length: 16 residues. CDR1 is SGHRS and CDR2 is YFSETQ in the germline V gene. V lost 3 bases to trimming and J lost 0 bases; unmatched junction nucleotides: 5. The CDR3 DNA is TGCGCCAGCAGCTCGGGCGGGGGGAGCTCCTACAATGAGCAGTTCTTC. It is translated as CASSSGGGSSYNEQFF.

The chain's CDR3 is CASSYGLTGVAYNEKLFF. The CDR3 DNA reads as TGTGCCAGCAGTTATGGGCTGACAGGGGTGGCTTACAATGAAAAACTGTTTTTT. The rearrangement joins TRBV28 to TRBJ1-4; 8 bases are shared with TRBD1. Trimming at V came to 4 bases and at J to 5 bases, leaving 15 bases not matched to a gene. This CDR3 is built from 18 residues. Germline lookup yields CDR1 MDHEN and CDR2 SYDVKM.

Comments on this clone: Its ends do not fully match the called genes, so a read error is possible. This sequence joins TRBV13 and TRBJ1-1, with D perhaps TRBD1 (6 bases). CDR1 and CDR2 from the germline V gene are PRHDT and FYEKMQ (reference sequence). CDR3 length: 15 amino acids. CDR3 sequence (DNA): TGTGCCAGCAGCTTAGATGTGGGGGCACAGGGCGTCAAAATCTTT. Translated, it gives CASSLDVGAQGVKIF.

As concerns this clone: Other DNA sequences from this sample encode an identical CDR3 as well. The chain combines TRBV5-1 with TRBJ2-7, with D possibly being TRBD2 (5 bases). This CDR3 is 12 amino acids long. Trimming stripped 4 bases from V and 2 bases from J, with 7 bases between. The V gene's germline CDR1 is SGHRS and CDR2 YFSETQ. CDR3 residues: CASSPGAYEQYF. The CDR3 bases are TGCGCCAGCAGCCCCGGGGCCTACGAGCAGTACTTC.

The chain is built from TRBV6-4 and TRBJ1-1; a weak D match, TRBD1 (6 bases). The V and J ends lost 2 bases and 6 bases respectively, with 19 bases between them. CDR3 length: 16 amino acids. In germline, CDR1 is MRHNA, CDR2 SNTAGT. CDR3 protein: CASSDDPGGLGAEAFF. CDR3 DNA: TGTGCCAGCAGTGACGATCCCGGGGGGCTGGGAGCTGAAGCTTTCTTT.

The gene calls are TRBV10-3 and TRBJ2-2; D may be TRBD2 (6 bases). Germline V gene lookup returns CDR1 ENHRY and CDR2 SYGVKD. Trimming left V 10 bases short and J 1 base short, with 28 bases between. The CDR3 extends over 19 amino acids. The CDR3 bases are TGTGCCACCCCCAAGACGGAGGTCGAAGTTAGCGGGAACACCGGGGAGCTGTTTTTT. Translating gives CATPKTEVEVSGNTGELFF.

The gene calls are TRBV29-1 and TRBJ2-4; possible D gene TRBD1, 5 bases. In germline, CDR1 is SQVTM, CDR2 ANQGSEA. V was cut by 2 bases and J by 0 bases, with 8 bases left in between. The CDR3 is 14 residues long. CDR3 sequence reads: CSVEQGEAKNIQYF. The CDR3 region has the DNA TGCAGCGTTGAACAGGGCGAAGCCAAAAACATTCAGTACTTC.

The V gene is TRBV29-1, the J gene TRBJ2-3, with 7 bases matching TRBD2. The V gene end was trimmed by 7 bases and the J gene end by 4 bases; junction bases not matched to a gene: 14. Germline CDR1 reads SQVTM; CDR2 reads ANQGSEA. The CDR3 loop spans 15 amino acids. CDR3 bases: TGCAGCGGAGGGACTATGGCGGGAGTACCAGATACGCAGTATTTT. Protein product: CSGGTMAGVPDTQYF.

V usage is TRBV6-1 and J usage is TRBJ1-2, with D hard to call. With 1 base removed from V and 5 bases from J, the gap between germline ends came to 11 bases. Germline-derived CDR1 and CDR2 are MNHNS and SASEGT. The CDR3 length is 14 residues. The CDR3 DNA is TGTGCCAGCAGTGAAGAACCGGGTATTTATGGCTACACCTTC. It specifies CASSEEPGIYGYTF.